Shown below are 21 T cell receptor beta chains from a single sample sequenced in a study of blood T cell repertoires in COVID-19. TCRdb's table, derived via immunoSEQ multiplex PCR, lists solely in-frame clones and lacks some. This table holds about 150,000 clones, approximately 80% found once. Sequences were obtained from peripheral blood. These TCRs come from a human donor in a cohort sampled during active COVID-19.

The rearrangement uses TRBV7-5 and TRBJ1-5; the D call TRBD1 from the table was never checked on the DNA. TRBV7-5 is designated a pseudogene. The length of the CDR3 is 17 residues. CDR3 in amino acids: CVRSLVGRGLDNQPQHF. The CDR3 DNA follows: TGTGTCAGAAGCTTAGTGGGCAGGGGGCTTGATAATCAGCCCCAGCATTTT.

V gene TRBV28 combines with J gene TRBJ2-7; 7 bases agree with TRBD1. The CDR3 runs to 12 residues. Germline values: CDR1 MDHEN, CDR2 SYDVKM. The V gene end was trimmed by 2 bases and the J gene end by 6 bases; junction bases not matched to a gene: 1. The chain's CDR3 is CASSLKGAEQYF. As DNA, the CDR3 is TGTGCCAGCAGTTTAAAGGGGGCCGAGCAGTACTTC.

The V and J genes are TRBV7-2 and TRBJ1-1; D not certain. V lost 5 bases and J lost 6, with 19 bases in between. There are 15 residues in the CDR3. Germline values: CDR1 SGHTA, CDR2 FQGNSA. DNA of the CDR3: TGTGCCAGCAGCCGCGCCGGGCAGGAGGCTTCTGAAGCTTTCTTT. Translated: CASSRAGQEASEAFF.

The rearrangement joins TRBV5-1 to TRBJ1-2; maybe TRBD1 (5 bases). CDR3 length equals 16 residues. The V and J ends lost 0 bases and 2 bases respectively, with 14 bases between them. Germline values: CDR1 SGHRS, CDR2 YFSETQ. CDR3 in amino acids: CASSLAFRGENYGYTF. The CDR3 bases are TGCGCCAGCAGCTTGGCTTTTAGGGGCGAAAACTATGGCTACACCTTC. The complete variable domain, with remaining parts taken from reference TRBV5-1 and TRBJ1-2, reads KAGVTQTPRYLIKTRGQQVTLSCSPISGHRSVSWYQQTPGQGLQFLFEYFSETQRNKGNFPGRFSGRQFSNSRSEMNVSTLELGDSALYLCASSLAFRGENYGYTFGSGTRLTVV.

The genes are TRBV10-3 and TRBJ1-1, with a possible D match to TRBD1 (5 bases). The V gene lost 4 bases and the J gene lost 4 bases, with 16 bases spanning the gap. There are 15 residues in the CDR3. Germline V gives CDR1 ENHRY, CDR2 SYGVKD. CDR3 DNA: TGTGCCATCAGTGCGGAAATGGGGGGGGGCACTGAAGCTTTCTTT. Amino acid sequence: CAISAEMGGGTEAFF.

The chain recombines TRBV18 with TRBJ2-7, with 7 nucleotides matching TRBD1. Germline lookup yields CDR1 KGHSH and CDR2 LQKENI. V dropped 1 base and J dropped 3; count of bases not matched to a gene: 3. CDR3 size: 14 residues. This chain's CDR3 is CASSPLGTDYEQYF. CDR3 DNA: TGTGCCAGCTCACCACTCGGGACAGACTACGAGCAGTACTTC. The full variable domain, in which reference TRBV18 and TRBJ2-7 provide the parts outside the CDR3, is NAGVMQNPRHLVRRRGQEARLRCSPMKGHSHVYWYRQLPEEGLKFMVYLQKENIIDESGMPKERFSAEFPKEGPSILRIQQVVRGDSAAYFCASSPLGTDYEQYFGPGTRLTVT.

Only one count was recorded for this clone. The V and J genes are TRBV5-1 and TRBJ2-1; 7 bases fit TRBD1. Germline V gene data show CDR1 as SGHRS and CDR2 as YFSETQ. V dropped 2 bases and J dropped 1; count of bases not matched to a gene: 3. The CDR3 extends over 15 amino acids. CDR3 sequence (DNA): TGCGCCAGCAGCTTCACAGGGGAATCCTACAATGAGCAGTTCTTC. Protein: CASSFTGESYNEQFF.

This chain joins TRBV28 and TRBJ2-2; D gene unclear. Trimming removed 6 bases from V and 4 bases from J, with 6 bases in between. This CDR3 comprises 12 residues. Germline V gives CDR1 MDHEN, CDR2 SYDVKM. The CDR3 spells CASRSRTGELFF. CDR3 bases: TGTGCCAGCAGATCCCGCACCGGGGAGCTGTTTTTT.

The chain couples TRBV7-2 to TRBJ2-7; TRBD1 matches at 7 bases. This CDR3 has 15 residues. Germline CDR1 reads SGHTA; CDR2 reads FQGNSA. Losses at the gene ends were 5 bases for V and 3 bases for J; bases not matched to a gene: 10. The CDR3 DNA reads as TGTGCCAGCAGCCTACTGGGACAGAGAGGCTACGAGCAGTACTTC. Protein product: CASSLLGQRGYEQYF.

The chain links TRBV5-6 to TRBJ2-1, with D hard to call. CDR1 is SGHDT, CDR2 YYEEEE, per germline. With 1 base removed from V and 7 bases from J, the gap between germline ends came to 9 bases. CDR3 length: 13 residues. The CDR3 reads CASSLPPANEQFF. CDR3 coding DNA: TGTGCCAGCAGCTTGCCGCCTGCGAATGAGCAGTTCTTC. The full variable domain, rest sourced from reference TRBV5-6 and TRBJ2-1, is DAGVTQSPTHLIKTRGQQVTLRCSPKSGHDTVSWYQQALGQGPQFIFQYYEEEERQRGNFPDRFSGHQFPNYSSELNVNALLLGDSALYLCASSLPPANEQFFGPGTRLTVL.

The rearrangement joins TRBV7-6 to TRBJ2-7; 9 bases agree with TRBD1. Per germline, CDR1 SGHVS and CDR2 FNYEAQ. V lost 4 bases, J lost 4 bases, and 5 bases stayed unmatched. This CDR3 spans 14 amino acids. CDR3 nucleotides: TGTGCCAGCAGCTCACAGGGGGCATTGTACGAGCAGTACTTC. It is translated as CASSSQGALYEQYF.

The CDR3: CASSLTGTFSYEQYF. The CDR3 nucleotides are TGTGCCAGCAGCTTGACAGGGACCTTTTCCTACGAGCAGTACTTC. The V gene is TRBV28, the J gene TRBJ2-7; TRBD1 matches 7 bases. V was clipped by 6 bases and J by 1 base; unmatched bases: 9. Germline V lookup: CDR1 MDHEN, CDR2 SYDVKM. The CDR3 contains 15 residues. Full variable domain (remainder filled in from reference TRBV28 and TRBJ2-7): DVKVTQSSRYLVKRTGEKVFLECVQDMDHENMFWYRQDPGLGLRLIYFSYDVKMKEKGDIPEGYSVSREKKERFSLILESASTNQTSMYLCASSLTGTFSYEQYFGPGTRLTVT.

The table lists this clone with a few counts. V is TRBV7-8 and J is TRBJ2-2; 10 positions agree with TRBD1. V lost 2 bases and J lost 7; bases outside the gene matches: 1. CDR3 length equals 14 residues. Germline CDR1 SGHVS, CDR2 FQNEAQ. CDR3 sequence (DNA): TGTGCCAGCAGCTTAAGGGACAGGGGCGGGGAGCTGTTTTTT. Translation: CASSLRDRGGELFF.

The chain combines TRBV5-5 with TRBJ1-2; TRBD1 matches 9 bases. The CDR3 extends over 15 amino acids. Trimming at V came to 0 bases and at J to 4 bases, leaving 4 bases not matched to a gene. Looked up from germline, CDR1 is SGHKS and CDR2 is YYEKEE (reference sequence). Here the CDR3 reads CASSLEGQGPYGYTF. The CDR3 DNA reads TGTGCCAGCAGCTTGGAGGGACAGGGTCCCTATGGCTACACCTTC.

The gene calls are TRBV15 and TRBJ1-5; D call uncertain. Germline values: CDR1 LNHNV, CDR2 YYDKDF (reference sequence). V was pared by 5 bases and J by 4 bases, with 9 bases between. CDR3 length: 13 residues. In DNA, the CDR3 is TGTGCCACCAGCCGGAACGGGAATCAGCCCCAGCATTTT. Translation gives CATSRNGNQPQHF. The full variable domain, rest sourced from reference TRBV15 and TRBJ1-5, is DAMVIQNPRYQVTQFGKPVTLSCSQTLNHNVMYWYQQKSSQAPKLLFHYYDKDFNNEADTPDNFQSRRPNTSFCFLDIRSPGLGDTAMYLCATSRNGNQPQHFGDGTRLSIL.

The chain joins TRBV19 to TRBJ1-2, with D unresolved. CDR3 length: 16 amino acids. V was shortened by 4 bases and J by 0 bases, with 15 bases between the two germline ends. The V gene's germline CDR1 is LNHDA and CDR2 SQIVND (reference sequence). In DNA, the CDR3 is TGTGCCAGTAGTAGGGCAGTTTTTCAAGCTAACTATGGCTACACCTTC. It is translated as CASSRAVFQANYGYTF.

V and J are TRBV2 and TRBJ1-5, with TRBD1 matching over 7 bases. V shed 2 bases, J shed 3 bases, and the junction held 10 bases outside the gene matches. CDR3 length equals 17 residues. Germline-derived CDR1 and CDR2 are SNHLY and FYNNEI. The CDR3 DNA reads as TGTGCCAGCAGTGAAACTAAGACAGGGCCCCCCAATCAGCCCCAGCATTTT. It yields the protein CASSETKTGPPNQPQHF.

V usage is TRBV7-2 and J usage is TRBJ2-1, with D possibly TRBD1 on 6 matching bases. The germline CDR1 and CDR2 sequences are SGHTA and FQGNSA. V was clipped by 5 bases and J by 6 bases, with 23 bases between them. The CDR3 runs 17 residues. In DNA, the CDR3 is TGTGCCAGCAGCCGCTGGACAGCCTCAACCTCAAGCAATGAGCAGTTCTTC. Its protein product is CASSRWTASTSSNEQFF.

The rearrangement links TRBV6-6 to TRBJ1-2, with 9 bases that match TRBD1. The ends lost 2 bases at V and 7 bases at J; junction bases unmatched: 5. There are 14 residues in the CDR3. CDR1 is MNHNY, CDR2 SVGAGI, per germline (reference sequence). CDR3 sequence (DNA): TGTGCCAGCAGTTACGCCGGGACAGGGCTTGGCTACACCTTC. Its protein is CASSYAGTGLGYTF.

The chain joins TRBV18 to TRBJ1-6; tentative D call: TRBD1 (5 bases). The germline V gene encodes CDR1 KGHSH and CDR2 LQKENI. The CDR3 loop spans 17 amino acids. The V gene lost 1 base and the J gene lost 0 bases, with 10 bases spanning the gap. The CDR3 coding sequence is TGTGCCAGCTCACCACTGGGGGGGAGCTCCTATAATTCACCCCTCCACTTT. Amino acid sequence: CASSPLGGSSYNSPLHF. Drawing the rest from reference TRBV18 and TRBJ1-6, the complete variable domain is NAGVMQNPRHLVRRRGQEARLRCSPMKGHSHVYWYRQLPEEGLKFMVYLQKENIIDESGMPKERFSAEFPKEGPSILRIQQVVRGDSAAYFCASSPLGGSSYNSPLHFGNGTRLTVT.

The CDR3 protein is CASSPGRGSSPLHF. In DNA form, the CDR3 reads TGTGCCAGCAGCCCCGGAAGGGGTTCCTCACCCCTCCACTTT. The J gene is TRBJ1-6, the V gene TRBV4-2, with a possible D match to TRBD1 (5 bases). CDR1 and CDR2 (germline): LGHNA, YNFKEQ. The V gene lost 4 bases and the J gene lost 10 bases, with 14 bases spanning the gap. The CDR3 sequence is 14 residues long.